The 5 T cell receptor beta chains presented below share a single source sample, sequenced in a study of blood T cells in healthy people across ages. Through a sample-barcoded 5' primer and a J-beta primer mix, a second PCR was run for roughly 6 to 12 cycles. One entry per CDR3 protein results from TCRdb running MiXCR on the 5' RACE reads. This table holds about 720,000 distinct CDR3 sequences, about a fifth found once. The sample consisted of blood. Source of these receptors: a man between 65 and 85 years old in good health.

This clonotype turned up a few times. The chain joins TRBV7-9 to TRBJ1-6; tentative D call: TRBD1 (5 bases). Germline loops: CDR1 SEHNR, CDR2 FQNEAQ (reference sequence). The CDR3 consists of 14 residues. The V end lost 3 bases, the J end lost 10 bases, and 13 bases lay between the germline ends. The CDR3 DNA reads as TGTGCCAGCAGCTTCGCCAGGGCGATCTCACCCCTCCACTTT. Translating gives CASSFARAISPLHF.

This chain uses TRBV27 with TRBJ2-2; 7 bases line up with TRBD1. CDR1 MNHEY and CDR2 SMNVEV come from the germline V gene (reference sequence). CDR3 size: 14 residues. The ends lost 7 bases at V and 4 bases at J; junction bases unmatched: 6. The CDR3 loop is CASKQGLFTGELFF. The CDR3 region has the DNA TGTGCCAGCAAACAGGGGCTCTTCACCGGGGAGCTGTTTTTT.

CDR3 sequence: CASSMGSQGTQYF. The CDR3 nucleotides are TGTGCCAGCAGCATGGGCAGCCAAGGGACCCAGTACTTC. J is TRBJ2-5 and V is TRBV21-1. TRBV21-1 is tagged as a pseudogene. This CDR3 spans 13 amino acids.

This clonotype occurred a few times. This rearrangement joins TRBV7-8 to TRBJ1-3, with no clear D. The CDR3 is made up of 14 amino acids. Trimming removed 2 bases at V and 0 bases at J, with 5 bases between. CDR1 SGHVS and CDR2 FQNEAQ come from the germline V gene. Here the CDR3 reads CASSLYNSGNTIYF. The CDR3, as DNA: TGTGCCAGCAGCTTATACAACTCTGGAAACACCATATATTTT.

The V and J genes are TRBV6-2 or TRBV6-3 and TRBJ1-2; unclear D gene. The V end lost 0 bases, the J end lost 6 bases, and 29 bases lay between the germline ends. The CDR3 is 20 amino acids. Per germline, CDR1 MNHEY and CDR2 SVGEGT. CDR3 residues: CASSYSRFRRSAEQFDGYTF. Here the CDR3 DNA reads TGTGCCAGCAGTTACTCAAGGTTTAGGAGAAGCGCAGAGCAATTCGATGGCTACACCTTC.